This T cell receptor (beta chain) was recorded in a study of blood T cell repertoires in COVID-19. Study-level information: The cDNA or gDNA used as material had been derived from T cells, B-cell-depleted T cells, or PBMCs.

CDR1 and CDR2 from the germline V gene are SQVTM and ANQGSEA. CDR3 length: 17 amino acids. Generated by immunoSEQ multiplex PCR, the TCRdb table keeps only in-frame clones and is missing some. The table records tens of thousands of clones, more than 85% of them present only once. As regards this clone: Compared with germline, one end of the junction differs, possibly owing to a read error.

J is TRBJ2-1 and V is TRBV29-1, with TRBD1 as a possible D gene (6 bases). The sample comprised peripheral blood. The origin of this receptor is a man between 45 and 60 years old with active COVID-19. The CDR3 region is CGVEEWNRAPSYNEQFF. The CDR3 nucleotides read TGCGGCGTTGAAGAGTGGAACAGGGCCCCCTCCTACAATGAGCAGTTCTTC.